This T cell receptor beta chain was recorded in a study of blood T cell repertoires in COVID-19. As for the study in general: Donors in the United States, Italy and Spain gave samples during acute or convalescent COVID-19. Nucleic acid was either cDNA or gDNA, and it came from T cells, B-cell-depleted T cells, or PBMCs.

In the original analysis: Amplifying reference gene primers gave estimates of nucleated cell counts. Clones were read by immunoSEQ multiplex PCR, and TCRdb kept only the in-frame ones, dropping some. That table gives V, J and clone size, and the DNA gave D and trimming. Seen here are approximately 180,000 clones, 80% to 90% observed once, and the top ten hold 9.5% to 13%. This CDR3 is 15 amino acids long. V gave up 0 bases and J gave up 8 bases; unmatched junction bases: 2. Germline CDR1 is SGDLS and CDR2 is YYNGEE. The sequence came from a human donor with active or convalescent COVID-19. The donor label of this sample is uncertain. What was sequenced was peripheral blood. The J gene is TRBJ1-6, the V gene TRBV9; 10 bases match TRBD1. The CDR3 loop is CASSVEDRGDSPLHF. In DNA, the CDR3 is TGTGCCAGCAGCGTAGAGGACAGGGGGGATTCACCCCTCCACTTT.